This T cell receptor beta chain is from a study of T cells in Graves' hyperthyroidism and ophthalmopathy. Amplification yielded TCR beta CDR3 regions, with RNA transcripts as the source. An initial round of RT-PCR targeting the TCR CDR3 relied on the HTBI primer set. TCRdb reanalysed the multiplex PCR reads using MiXCR and keeps one entry per CDR3 protein. The sample includes about 210,000 distinct CDR3 sequences, 17% of them seen just once. This CDR3 spans 14 amino acids. J lost 5 bases, V lost 6 bases, and 4 bases had no gene match. The chain combines TRBV12-3 or TRBV12-4 with TRBJ2-1; 10 positions agree with TRBD1. The sample consisted of blood. This clonotype was sampled from a man aged 45-65 years with Graves' hyperthyroidism. CDR3 coding DNA: TGTGCCAGCAGGCGGGACAGGGGCCACAATGAGCAGTTCTTC. It is translated as CASRRDRGHNEQFF.